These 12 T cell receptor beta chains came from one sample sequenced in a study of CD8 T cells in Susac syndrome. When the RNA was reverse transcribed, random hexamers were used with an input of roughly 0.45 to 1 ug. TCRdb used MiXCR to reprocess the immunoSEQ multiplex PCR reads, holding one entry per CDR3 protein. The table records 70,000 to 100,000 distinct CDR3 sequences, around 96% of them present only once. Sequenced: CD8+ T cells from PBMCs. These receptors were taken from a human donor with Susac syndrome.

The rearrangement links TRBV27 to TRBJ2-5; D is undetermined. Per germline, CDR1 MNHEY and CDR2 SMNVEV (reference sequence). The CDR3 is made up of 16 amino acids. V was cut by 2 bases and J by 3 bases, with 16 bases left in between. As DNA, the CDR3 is TGTGCCAGCAGTTTAGATATATCCACCATCAAAGAGACCCAGTACTTC. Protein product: CASSLDISTIKETQYF.

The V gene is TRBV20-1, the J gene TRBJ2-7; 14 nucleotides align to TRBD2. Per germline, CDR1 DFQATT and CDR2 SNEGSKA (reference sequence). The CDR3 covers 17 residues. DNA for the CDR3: TGCACCGTTTGGCGTGGACTAGCGGGAGGTAGTTCCTACGAGCAGTACTTC. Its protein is CTVWRGLAGGSSYEQYF.

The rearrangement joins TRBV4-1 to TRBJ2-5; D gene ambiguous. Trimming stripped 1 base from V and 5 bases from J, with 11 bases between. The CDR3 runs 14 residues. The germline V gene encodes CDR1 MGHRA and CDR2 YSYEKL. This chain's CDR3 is CASSQVSGLETQYF. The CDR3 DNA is TGCGCCAGCAGCCAAGTGTCCGGGTTGGAGACCCAGTACTTC.

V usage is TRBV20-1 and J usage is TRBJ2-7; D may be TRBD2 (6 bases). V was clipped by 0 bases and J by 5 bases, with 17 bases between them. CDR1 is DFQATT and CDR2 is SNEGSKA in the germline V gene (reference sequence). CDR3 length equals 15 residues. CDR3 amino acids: CSARDGRGRRDEQYF. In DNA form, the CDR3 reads TGCAGTGCTAGAGATGGGCGGGGACGAAGGGACGAGCAGTACTTC.

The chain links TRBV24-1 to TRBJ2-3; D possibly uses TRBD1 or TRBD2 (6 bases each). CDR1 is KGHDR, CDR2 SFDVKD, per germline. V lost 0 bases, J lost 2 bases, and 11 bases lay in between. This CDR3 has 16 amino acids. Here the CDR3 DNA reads TGTGCCACCAGTGATTTGCGGGGGCCCGACACAGATACGCAGTATTTT. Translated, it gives CATSDLRGPDTDTQYF.

CDR3 DNA: TGTGCCAGCAGCTTAGGCAGGGCAACAGATACGCAGTATTTT. It codes for CASSLGRATDTQYF. V is TRBV13 and J is TRBJ2-3, with a possible D match to TRBD1 (5 bases). The CDR3 spans 14 residues. Trimming took off 0 bases at V and 3 bases at J, with 7 bases between the two ends. CDR1 is PRHDT and CDR2 is FYEKMQ in the germline V gene (reference sequence).

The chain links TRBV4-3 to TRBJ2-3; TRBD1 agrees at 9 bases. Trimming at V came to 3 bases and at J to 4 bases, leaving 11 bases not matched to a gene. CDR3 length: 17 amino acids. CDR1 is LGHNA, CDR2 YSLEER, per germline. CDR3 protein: CASSHDLTGGGADTQYF. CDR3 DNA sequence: TGCGCCAGCAGCCACGACCTCACAGGGGGCGGGGCAGATACGCAGTATTTT.

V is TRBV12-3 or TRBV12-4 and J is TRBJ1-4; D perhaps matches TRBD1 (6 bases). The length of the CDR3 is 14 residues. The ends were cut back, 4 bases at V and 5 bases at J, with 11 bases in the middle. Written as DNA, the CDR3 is TGTGCCAGCAGTTCCGGGACATCGAATGAAAAACTGTTTTTT. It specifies CASSSGTSNEKLFF.

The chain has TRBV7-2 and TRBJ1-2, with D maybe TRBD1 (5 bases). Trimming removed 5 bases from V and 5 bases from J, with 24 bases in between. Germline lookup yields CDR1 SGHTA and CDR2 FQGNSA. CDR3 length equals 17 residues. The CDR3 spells CASSPPATGLTRYGYTF. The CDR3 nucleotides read TGTGCCAGCAGCCCCCCCGCAACAGGCCTAACAAGATATGGCTACACCTTC.

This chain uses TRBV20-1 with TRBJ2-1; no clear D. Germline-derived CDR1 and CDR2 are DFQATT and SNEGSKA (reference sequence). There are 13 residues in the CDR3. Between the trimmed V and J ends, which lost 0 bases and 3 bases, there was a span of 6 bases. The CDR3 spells CSARDTNYNEQFF. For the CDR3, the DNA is TGCAGTGCTAGAGATACCAACTACAATGAGCAGTTCTTC.

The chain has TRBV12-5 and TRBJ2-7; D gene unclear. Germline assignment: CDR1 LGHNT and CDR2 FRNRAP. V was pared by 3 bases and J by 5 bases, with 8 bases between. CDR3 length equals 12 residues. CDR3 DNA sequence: TGTGCTAGTGGTTTTGGTCCGGACGAGCAGTACTTC. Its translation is CASGFGPDEQYF.

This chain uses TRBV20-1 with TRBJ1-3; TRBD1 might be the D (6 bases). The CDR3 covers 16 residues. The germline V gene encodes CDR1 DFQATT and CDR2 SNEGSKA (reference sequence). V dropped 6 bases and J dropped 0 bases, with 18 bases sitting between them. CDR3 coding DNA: TGCAGTGCCCCCAGAGGGGGGGGTTCCTCTGGAAACACCATATATTTT. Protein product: CSAPRGGGSSGNTIYF.